What follows are 16 T cell receptor beta chains derived from one specimen sequenced in a study of naive and memory T cell subsets. Two oligonucleotides, mixed equimolar, formed the beta constant-region primer covering TRBC1 and TRBC2. Four rounds of PCR amplified the ligated cDNA using nested alpha and beta constant-region primers plus SP2. TCRdb ran MiXCR on the UMI-ligation and nested PCR reads and lists one entry per CDR3 protein. The sample has around 110,000 distinct CDR3 sequences, around 35% seen once. Sequencing was done on a sample of central memory CD4+ T cells from blood. The source is a human donor in good health.

This clonotype showed up just a few times. The gene calls are TRBV7-2 and TRBJ2-7, with D uncertain. V lost 2 bases, J lost 1 base, and 9 bases lay in between. The CDR3 is 14 amino acids. CDR1 is SGHTA and CDR2 is FQGNSA in the germline V gene. In DNA, the CDR3 is TGTGCCAGCAGCTTATCCCGGAGTTCCTACGAGCAGTACTTC. Translated, it gives CASSLSRSSYEQYF. Drawing the rest from reference TRBV7-2 and TRBJ2-7, the complete variable domain is GAGVSQSPSNKVTEKGKDVELRCDPISGHTALYWYRQSLGQGLEFLIYFQGNSAPDKSGLPSDRFSAERTGGSVSTLTIQRTQQEDSAVYLCASSLSRSSYEQYFGPGTRLTVT.

V usage is TRBV25-1 and J usage is TRBJ1-1; possible D gene TRBD1, 6 bases. Deletions cut 2 bases from V and 1 base from J, with 8 bases between. The germline gives CDR1 MGHDK, CDR2 SYGVNS. This CDR3 contains 14 residues. This CDR3 reads CASSEDRKNTEAFF. In DNA form, the CDR3 reads TGTGCCAGCAGTGAAGACAGGAAGAACACTGAAGCTTTCTTT. The full variable domain, its missing parts supplied by reference TRBV25-1 and TRBJ1-1, is EADIYQTPRYLVIGTGKKITLECSQTMGHDKMYWYQQDPGMELHLIHYSYGVNSTEKGDLSSESTVSRIRTEHFPLTLESARPSHTSQYLCASSEDRKNTEAFFGQGTRLTVV.

Only a few counts were recorded for this clonotype. This rearrangement joins TRBV12-3 or TRBV12-4 to TRBJ2-5, with TRBD2 matching over 13 bases. Trimming at V came to 1 base and at J to 4 bases, leaving 9 bases not matched to a gene. This CDR3 contains 18 residues. CDR3 DNA: TGTGCCAGCAGTTTAGGGACTAGCGGGAGTCTGTCTAGAGAGACCCAGTACTTC. The encoded protein is CASSLGTSGSLSRETQYF.

A few counts support this clonotype. This sequence joins TRBV29-1 and TRBJ2-3; TRBD1 aligns across 8 bases. CDR1 and CDR2 from the germline V gene are SQVTM and ANQGSEA. The ends lost 6 bases at V and 4 bases at J; junction bases unmatched: 15. The CDR3 covers 16 residues. For the CDR3, the DNA is TGCAGCGTCGCCGGGACAGGCTCACTGATGGCAGATACGCAGTATTTT. It is translated as CSVAGTGSLMADTQYF.

The chain uses TRBV28 and TRBJ2-5; TRBD1 matches 7 bases. The trim removed 0 bases at V and 13 bases at J, leaving 8 bases unmatched. Germline CDR1 and CDR2: MDHEN and SYDVKM. This CDR3 spans 13 amino acids. CDR3 bases: TGTGCCAGCAGTTTATGGGGACAGTCGCTGTGGTACTTC. This gives the protein CASSLWGQSLWYF. Full variable domain (missing parts from reference TRBV28 and TRBJ2-5): DVKVTQSSRYLVKRTGEKVFLECVQDMDHENMFWYRQDPGLGLRLIYFSYDVKMKEKGDIPEGYSVSREKKERFSLILESASTNQTSMYLCASSLWGQSLWYFGPGTRLLVL.

This clonotype appeared once. In nucleotides, the CDR3 is TGTGCCAGCAGCTTATTAGTGACTAGCGGGAGGTCGTCCTTCACAGATACGCAGTATTTT. This translates into CASSLLVTSGRSSFTDTQYF. The V call is TRBV7-2, the J call TRBJ2-3, with TRBD2 identical over 13 bases. CDR1 and CDR2 (germline): SGHTA, FQGNSA. Trimming took 2 bases from V and 2 from J; bases not matched to a gene: 13. This CDR3 spans 20 amino acids.

This clonotype was found a few times. The CDR3 bases are TGCAGTGCTAACGACAGGGGCAATCAGCCCCAGCATTTT. This sequence encodes CSANDRGNQPQHF. The chain carries TRBV20-1 and TRBJ1-5, with TRBD1 matching 7 bases. The CDR3 spans 13 residues. CDR1 DFQATT and CDR2 SNEGSKA come from the germline V gene (reference sequence). V shed 4 bases and J 2 bases; nucleotides not matched to a gene: 2.

The chain recombines TRBV20-1 with TRBJ1-4; the D gene is possibly TRBD1 (6 bases). V lost 6 bases and J lost 7, with 18 bases in between. There are 14 residues in the CDR3. The germline CDR1 and CDR2 sequences are DFQATT and SNEGSKA (reference sequence). Written as DNA, the CDR3 is TGCAGTGCCCCAGCCGGGGGGCGCGGTGAAAAACTGTTTTTT. The encoded protein is CSAPAGGRGEKLFF.

This clonotype was picked up many times. The V call is TRBV30, the J call TRBJ2-1; TRBD2 might be the D (6 bases). The germline V gene has CDR1 GTSNPN and CDR2 SVGIG (reference sequence). Trimming removed 3 bases at V and 2 bases at J, with 23 bases between. This CDR3 has 18 amino acids. In DNA, the CDR3 is TGTGCCTGGAGCCAAACAGGAGGGGAGCACGGTACCTACAATGAGCAGTTCTTC. It codes for CAWSQTGGEHGTYNEQFF.

This clonotype was observed a few times. The chain couples TRBV11-3 to TRBJ2-1; perhaps TRBD2 as D (7 bases). The V end was cut by 4 bases, the J end by 0 bases, with 22 bases between. The CDR3 covers 19 residues. Per germline, CDR1 SGHNT and CDR2 YENEEA. The CDR3 bases are TGTGCCAGCAGCTCGAGGGGGGGACAACTAGCTCCCTCCTACAATGAGCAGTTCTTC. Translated: CASSSRGGQLAPSYNEQFF.

This clonotype was counted between two and nine times. This chain uses TRBV28 with TRBJ1-5, with D unclear. Trimming took off 1 base at V and 7 bases at J, with 11 bases between the two ends. The germline gives CDR1 MDHEN, CDR2 SYDVKM. The CDR3 totals 14 residues. The CDR3 nucleotides are TGTGCCAGCAGTTTATACTTGGGGAAGCAGCCCCAGCATTTT. Its protein is CASSLYLGKQPQHF.

In this sample, this clonotype turned up a few times. This chain links TRBV20-1 with TRBJ2-7, with 7 bases fitting TRBD2. CDR3 length equals 12 residues. CDR1 DFQATT and CDR2 SNEGSKA come from the germline V gene (reference sequence). J lost 7 bases, V lost 4 bases, and 7 bases had no gene match. In DNA form, the CDR3 reads TGCAGTGCTACCCAACTAGCGCGGGAGCAGTACTTC. Its protein is CSATQLAREQYF.

This clonotype was counted only a few times. The V and J genes are TRBV28 and TRBJ2-1; D perhaps matches TRBD2 (6 bases). This CDR3 is 15 amino acids long. The V gene lost 10 bases and the J gene lost 3 bases, with 19 bases spanning the gap. CDR1 MDHEN and CDR2 SYDVKM come from the germline V gene. CDR3 loop: CAILGGSVGYNEQFF. The CDR3 nucleotides read TGTGCCATACTTGGGGGGTCAGTGGGCTACAATGAGCAGTTCTTC.

This clonotype came up once. The chain uses TRBV5-1 and TRBJ2-7; D may be TRBD1 (5 bases). CDR1 SGHRS and CDR2 YFSETQ come from the germline V gene. CDR3 size: 13 residues. Trimming removed 6 bases at V and 2 bases at J, with 12 bases between. The CDR3 DNA is TGCGCCAGCACCTCGACAGCTCCCTACGAGCAGTACTTC. It yields the protein CASTSTAPYEQYF.

This clonotype was counted between two and nine times. Here the CDR3 DNA reads TGTGCCAGCAGTCGCGGACAGGGACTGAATACGCAGTATTTT. Encoded protein: CASSRGQGLNTQYF. The V gene is TRBV9, the J gene TRBJ2-3, with TRBD1 identical over 8 bases. The CDR3 spans 14 residues. The J segment lost 7 bases and the V segment lost 5 bases, leaving 9 bases of the junction unmatched. Looked up from germline, CDR1 is SGDLS and CDR2 is YYNGEE.

This chain connects TRBV7-2 to TRBJ2-3; perhaps TRBD2 as D (6 bases). V was clipped by 5 bases and J by 1 base, with 13 bases between them. Germline V gives CDR1 SGHTA, CDR2 FQGNSA. The CDR3 is 15 residues long. In nucleotides, the CDR3 is TGTGCCAGCAGCCCGAGACTAGTGGGCACAGATACGCAGTATTTT. This sequence encodes CASSPRLVGTDTQYF.